The clone carrying this TCR beta chain was counted ten times or more. Its antigen is unknown. This record belongs to a study of T cells in Graves' hyperthyroidism and ophthalmopathy. Study-wide results and limits: Blood also showed most of the thyroid clonotypes that were expanded above 0.001. Onset of ophthalmopathy came a median around 6.5 months after the model predicted it.

Amplification yielded TCR beta CDR3 regions, with RNA transcripts as the source. Carried out on the TCR CDR3, a first-round RT-PCR used the HTBI primer set. TCRdb independently ran MiXCR on the multiplex PCR reads; one entry per CDR3 protein. The sample lists approximately 520,000 distinct CDR3 sequences; around 24% were seen once. Each 10 ml fresh peripheral blood draw supplied the PBMCs. This CDR3 is 13 amino acids long. Germline lookup yields CDR1 MNHEY and CDR2 SMNVEV (reference sequence). The V and J ends lost 8 bases and 7 bases respectively, with 15 bases between them. The receptor was derived from a woman in her 30s with Graves' ophthalmopathy. This chain links TRBV27 with TRBJ1-5, with D perhaps TRBD1 (6 bases). Sequencing used blood. The CDR3, as DNA: TGTGCCAGCCGTAAGGGGGGTAGGCAGCCCCAGCATTTT. Its protein product is CASRKGGRQPQHF.